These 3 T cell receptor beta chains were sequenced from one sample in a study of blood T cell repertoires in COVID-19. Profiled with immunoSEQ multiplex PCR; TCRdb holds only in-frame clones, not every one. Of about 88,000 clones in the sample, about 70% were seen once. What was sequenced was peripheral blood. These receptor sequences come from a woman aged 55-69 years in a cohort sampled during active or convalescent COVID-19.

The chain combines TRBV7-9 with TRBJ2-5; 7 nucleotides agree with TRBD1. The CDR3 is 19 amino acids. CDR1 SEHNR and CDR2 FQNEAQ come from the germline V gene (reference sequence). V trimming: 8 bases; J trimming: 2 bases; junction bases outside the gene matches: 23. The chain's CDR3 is CASRQTVGIGGVDQETQYF. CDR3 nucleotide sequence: TGTGCCAGCCGGCAGACAGTTGGCATAGGGGGCGTTGATCAAGAGACCCAGTACTTC.

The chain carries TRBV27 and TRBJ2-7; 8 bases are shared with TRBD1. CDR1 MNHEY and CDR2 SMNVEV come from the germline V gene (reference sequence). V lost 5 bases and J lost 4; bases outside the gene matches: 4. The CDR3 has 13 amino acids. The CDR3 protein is CASSAYRGYEQYF. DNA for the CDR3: TGTGCCAGCAGTGCATACAGGGGGTACGAGCAGTACTTC.

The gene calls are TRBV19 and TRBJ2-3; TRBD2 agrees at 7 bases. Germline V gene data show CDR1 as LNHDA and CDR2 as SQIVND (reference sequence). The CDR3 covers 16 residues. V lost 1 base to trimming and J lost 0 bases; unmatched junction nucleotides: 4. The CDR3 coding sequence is TGTGCCAGTAGTATAGGGGGACTAACGAGCACAGATACGCAGTATTTT. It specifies CASSIGGLTSTDTQYF.